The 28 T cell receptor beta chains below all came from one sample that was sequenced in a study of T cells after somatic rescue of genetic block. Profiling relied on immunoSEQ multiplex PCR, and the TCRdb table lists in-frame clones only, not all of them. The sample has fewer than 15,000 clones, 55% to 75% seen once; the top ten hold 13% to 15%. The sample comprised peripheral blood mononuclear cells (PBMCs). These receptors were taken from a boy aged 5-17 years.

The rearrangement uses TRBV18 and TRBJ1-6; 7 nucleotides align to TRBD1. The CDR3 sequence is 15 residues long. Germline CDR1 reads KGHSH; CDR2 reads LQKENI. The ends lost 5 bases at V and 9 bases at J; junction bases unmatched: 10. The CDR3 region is CASSLTGNRPSPLHF. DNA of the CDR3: TGTGCCAGCTCATTGACAGGGAACAGGCCTTCACCCCTCCACTTT.

In DNA form, the CDR3 reads TGTGCCAGCAGCTTAGCCCAGTGGGGGTATGAGCAGTTCTTC. This translates into CASSLAQWGYEQFF. The V gene is TRBV11-2, the J gene TRBJ2-1; D is perhaps TRBD1 or TRBD2 (5 bases each). Trimming removed 1 base at V and 8 bases at J, with 12 bases between. This CDR3 has 14 amino acids. CDR1 is SGHAT, CDR2 FQNNGV, per germline.

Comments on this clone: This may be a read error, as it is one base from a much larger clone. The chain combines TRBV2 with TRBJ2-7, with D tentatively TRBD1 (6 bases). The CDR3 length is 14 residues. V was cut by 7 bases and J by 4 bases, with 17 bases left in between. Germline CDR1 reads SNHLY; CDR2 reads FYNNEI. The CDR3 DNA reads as TGTGCCAGCACCCGCGACGGGACAAGGTACGAGCAGTACTTC. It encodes CASTRDGTRYEQYF.

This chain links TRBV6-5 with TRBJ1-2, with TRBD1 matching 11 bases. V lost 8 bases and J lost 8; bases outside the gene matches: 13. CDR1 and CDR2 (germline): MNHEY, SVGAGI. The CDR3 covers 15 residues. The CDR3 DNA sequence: TGTGCCAGCCTAGCTCGGACAGGGGGCAACAGGGGCTACACCTTC. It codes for CASLARTGGNRGYTF.

The CDR3 nucleotides read TGTGCCTGGAGCCTAGGGTTCACAGGGGGTTTTGAAAAACTGTTTTTT. Its protein is CAWSLGFTGGFEKLFF. The chain joins TRBV30 to TRBJ1-4; 8 nucleotides match TRBD1. The CDR3 sequence is 16 residues long. J gave up 7 bases and V 3 bases, and 13 bases lay outside the gene matches. CDR1 is GTSNPN, CDR2 SVGIG, per germline (reference sequence).

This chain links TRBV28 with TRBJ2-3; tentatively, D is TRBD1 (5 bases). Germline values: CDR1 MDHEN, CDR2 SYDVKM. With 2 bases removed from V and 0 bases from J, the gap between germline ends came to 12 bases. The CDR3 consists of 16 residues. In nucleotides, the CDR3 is TGTGCCAGCAGTTTAAGGGGTAGCCTTAGCACAGATACGCAGTATTTT. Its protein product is CASSLRGSLSTDTQYF.

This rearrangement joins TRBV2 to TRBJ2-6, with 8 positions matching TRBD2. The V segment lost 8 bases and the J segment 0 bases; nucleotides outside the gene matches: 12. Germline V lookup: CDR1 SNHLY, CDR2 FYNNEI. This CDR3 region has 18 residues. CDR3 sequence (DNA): TGTGCCAGCCTAAAGGGACTAGGACGGATCTCTGGGGCCAACGTCCTGACTTTC. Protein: CASLKGLGRISGANVLTF. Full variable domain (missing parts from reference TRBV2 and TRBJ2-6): EPEVTQTPSHQVTQMGQEVILRCVPISNHLYFYWYRQILGQKVEFLVSFYNNEISEKSEIFDDQFSVERPDGSNFTLKIRSTKLEDSAMYFCASLKGLGRISGANVLTFGAGSRLTVL.

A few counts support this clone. CDR3: CASKTVHPPGEAFF. CDR3 DNA sequence: TGTGCCAGCAAAACAGTACACCCACCAGGTGAAGCTTTCTTT. This sequence joins TRBV27 and TRBJ1-1; the D is unclear. The CDR3 runs 14 residues. V shed 7 bases and J shed 7 bases, with 19 bases lying between them. Germline CDR1 is MNHEY and CDR2 is SMNVEV (reference sequence).

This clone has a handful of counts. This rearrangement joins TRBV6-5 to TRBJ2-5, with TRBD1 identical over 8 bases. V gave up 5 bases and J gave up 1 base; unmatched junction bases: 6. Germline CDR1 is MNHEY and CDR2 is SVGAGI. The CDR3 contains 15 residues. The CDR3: CASSAGTGIQETQYF. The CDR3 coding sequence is TGTGCCAGCAGTGCCGGGACAGGTATCCAAGAGACCCAGTACTTC.

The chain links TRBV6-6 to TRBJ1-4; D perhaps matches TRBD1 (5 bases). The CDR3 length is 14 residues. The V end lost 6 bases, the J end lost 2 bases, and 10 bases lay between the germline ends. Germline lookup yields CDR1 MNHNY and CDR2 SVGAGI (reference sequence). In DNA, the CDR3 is TGTGCCAGCAGCCCGGGACCCACTAATGAAAAACTGTTTTTT. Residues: CASSPGPTNEKLFF.

The CDR3 bases are TGTGCCAGTAGTACCGGACTAGCCTGGAACATTCAGTACTTC. Its protein product is CASSTGLAWNIQYF. The rearrangement joins TRBV19 to TRBJ2-4; TRBD2 agrees at 8 bases. V dropped 4 bases and J dropped 7; count of bases not matched to a gene: 6. CDR3 size: 14 residues. Germline V gives CDR1 LNHDA, CDR2 SQIVND (reference sequence).

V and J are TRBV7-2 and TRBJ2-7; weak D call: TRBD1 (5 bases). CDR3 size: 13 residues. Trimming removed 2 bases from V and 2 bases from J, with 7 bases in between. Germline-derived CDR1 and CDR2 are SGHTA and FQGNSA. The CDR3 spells CASSLHRTYEQYF. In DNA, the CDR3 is TGTGCCAGCAGCTTACACAGGACCTACGAGCAGTACTTC.

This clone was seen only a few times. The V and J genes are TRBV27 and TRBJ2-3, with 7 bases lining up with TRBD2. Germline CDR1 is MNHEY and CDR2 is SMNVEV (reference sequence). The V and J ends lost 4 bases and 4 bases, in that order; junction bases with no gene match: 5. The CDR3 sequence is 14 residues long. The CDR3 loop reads CASSSRTRSDTQYF. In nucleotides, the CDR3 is TGTGCCAGCAGTTCCCGGACTAGATCAGATACGCAGTATTTT.

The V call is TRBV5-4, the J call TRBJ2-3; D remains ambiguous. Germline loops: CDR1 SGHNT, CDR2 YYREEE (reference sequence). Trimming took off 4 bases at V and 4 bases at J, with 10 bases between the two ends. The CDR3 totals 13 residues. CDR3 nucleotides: TGTGCCAGCAGCGCACGGACCTCAGATACGCAGTATTTT. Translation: CASSARTSDTQYF.

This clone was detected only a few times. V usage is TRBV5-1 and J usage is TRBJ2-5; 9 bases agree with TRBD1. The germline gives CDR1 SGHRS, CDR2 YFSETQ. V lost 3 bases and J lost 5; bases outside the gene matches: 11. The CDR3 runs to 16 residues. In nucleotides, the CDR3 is TGCGCCAGCAGCTCGACCCTTACAGGGGGCAGGGAGACCCAGTACTTC. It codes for CASSSTLTGGRETQYF.

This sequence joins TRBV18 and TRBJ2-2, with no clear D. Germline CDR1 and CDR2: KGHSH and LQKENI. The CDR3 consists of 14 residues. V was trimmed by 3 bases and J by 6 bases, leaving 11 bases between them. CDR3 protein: CASSPKVLAGELFF. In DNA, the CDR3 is TGTGCCAGCTCACCTAAGGTGTTGGCCGGGGAGCTGTTTTTT.

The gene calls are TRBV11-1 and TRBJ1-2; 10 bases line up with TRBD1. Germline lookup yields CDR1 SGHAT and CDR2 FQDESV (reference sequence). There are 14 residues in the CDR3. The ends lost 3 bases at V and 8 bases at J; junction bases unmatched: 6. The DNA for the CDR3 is TGTGCCAGCAGCTTGCTACGGACAGGGGGAGGCTACACCTTC. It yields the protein CASSLLRTGGGYTF.

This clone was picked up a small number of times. The CDR3 DNA reads as TGTGCCAGCAGCCGATTTTGGAGGTCGAGGTTTGAAGCTTTCTTT. Protein: CASSRFWRSRFEAFF. The rearrangement uses TRBV5-6 and TRBJ1-1; no definite D call. V shed 4 bases and J shed 7 bases, with 20 bases lying between them. This CDR3 is 15 amino acids long. The germline V gene has CDR1 SGHDT and CDR2 YYEEEE.

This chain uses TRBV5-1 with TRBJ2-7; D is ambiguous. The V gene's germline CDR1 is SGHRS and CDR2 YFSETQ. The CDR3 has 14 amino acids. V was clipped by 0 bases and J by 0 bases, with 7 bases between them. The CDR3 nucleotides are TGCGCCAGCAGCTTGGTTCCAGGCTCCTACGAGCAGTACTTC. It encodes CASSLVPGSYEQYF.

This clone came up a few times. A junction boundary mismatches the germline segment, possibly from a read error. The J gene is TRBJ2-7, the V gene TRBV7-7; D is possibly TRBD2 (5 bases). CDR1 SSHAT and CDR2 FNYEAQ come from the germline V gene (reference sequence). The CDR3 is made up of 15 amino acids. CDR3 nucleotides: TGTGCTAGCAGCTACGCAGCGGCCCCCCTCTACGAGCAGTACTTC. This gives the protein CASSYAAAPLYEQYF.

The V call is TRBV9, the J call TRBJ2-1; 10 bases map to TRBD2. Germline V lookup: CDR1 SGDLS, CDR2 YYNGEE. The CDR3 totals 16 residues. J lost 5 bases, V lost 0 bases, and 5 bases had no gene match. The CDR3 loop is CASSVVPLAGNNEQFF. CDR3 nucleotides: TGTGCCAGCAGCGTAGTCCCACTAGCGGGGAACAATGAGCAGTTCTTC.

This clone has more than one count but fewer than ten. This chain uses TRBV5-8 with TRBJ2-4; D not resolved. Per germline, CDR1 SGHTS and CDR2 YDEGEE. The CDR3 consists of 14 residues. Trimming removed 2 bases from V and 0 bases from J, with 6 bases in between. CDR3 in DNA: TGTGCCAGCAGCTTTTACCGAGCCAAAAACATTCAGTACTTC. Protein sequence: CASSFYRAKNIQYF.

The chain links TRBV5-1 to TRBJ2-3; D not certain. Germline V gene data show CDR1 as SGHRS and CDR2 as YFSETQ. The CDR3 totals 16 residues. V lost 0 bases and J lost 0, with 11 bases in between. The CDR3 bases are TGCGCCAGCAGCTTGGGGGCCATCTCTAGCACAGATACGCAGTATTTT. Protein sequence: CASSLGAISSTDTQYF.

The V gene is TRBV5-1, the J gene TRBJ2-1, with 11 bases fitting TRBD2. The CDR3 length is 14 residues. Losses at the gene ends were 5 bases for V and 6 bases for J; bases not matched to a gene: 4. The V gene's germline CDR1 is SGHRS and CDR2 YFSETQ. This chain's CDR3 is CASRELAGANEQFF. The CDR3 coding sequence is TGCGCCAGCAGAGAACTAGCGGGAGCCAATGAGCAGTTCTTC.

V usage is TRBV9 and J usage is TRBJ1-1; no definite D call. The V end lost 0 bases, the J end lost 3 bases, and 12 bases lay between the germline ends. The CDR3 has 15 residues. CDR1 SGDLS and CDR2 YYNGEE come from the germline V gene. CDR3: CASSVGKWSDTEAFF. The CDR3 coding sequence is TGTGCCAGCAGCGTAGGGAAGTGGAGCGACACTGAAGCTTTCTTT.

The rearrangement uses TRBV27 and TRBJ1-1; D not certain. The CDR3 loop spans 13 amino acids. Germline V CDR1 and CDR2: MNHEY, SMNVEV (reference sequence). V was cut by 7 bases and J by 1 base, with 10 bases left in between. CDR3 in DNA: TGTGCCAGCAAGTATTCAGGGAACACTGAAGCTTTCTTT. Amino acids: CASKYSGNTEAFF.

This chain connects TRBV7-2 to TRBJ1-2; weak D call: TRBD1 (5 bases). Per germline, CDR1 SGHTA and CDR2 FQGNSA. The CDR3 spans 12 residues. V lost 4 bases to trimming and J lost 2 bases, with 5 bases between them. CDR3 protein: CASSYRNYGYTF. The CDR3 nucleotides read TGTGCCAGCAGCTACAGGAACTATGGCTACACCTTC. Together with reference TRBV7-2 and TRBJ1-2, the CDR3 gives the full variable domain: GAGVSQSPSNKVTEKGKDVELRCDPISGHTALYWYRQSLGQGLEFLIYFQGNSAPDKSGLPSDRFSAERTGGSVSTLTIQRTQQEDSAVYLCASSYRNYGYTFGSGTRLTVV.

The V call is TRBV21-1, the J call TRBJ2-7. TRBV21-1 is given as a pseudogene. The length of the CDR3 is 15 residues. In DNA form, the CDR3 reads TGTGCCAGCAGCAAAGTGGGGGACCGCTCCTACGAGCAGTACTTC. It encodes CASSKVGDRSYEQYF.